The text below deals with one T cell receptor (beta chain). Which antigen it targets is not known. Base qualities were left out, and no much larger clone turns up one base away. This specimen belongs to a study of blood T cell repertoires in COVID-19 (dated by TCRdb to 2018 to 2021). In the study overall: Samples covering the acute and convalescent phases of COVID-19 were provided by collaborators in the United States, Italy and Spain. The prospective study material was composed of cDNA or gDNA derived from T cells, B-cell-depleted T cells, or PBMCs. Where available, HLA class I and class II types were taken from metadata supplied by the sample provider and were not determined by assay-based typing. Samples were obtained from the ongoing ImmuneRACE study (first 160 participants) and from over 1,000 subjects provided by 6 global collaborators. Sample metadata almost always included a de-identified subject ID, COVID-19 status, age in years and sex. A freely available public database, intended as a resource for researchers studying the immune response to SARS-CoV-2, is where the repertoires were released. Deeply sampled blood TCRbeta repertoires from subjects exposed to, actively infected with, or recovered from COVID-19 were included in the dataset. Paper-wide results and their limitations: Clinical and demographic metadata were provided uncurated, with the amount varying by source and participant.

Reading the germline V gene (reference sequence) gives CDR1 LGHDT and CDR2 YNNKEL. V loses 3 bases of germline sequence and J loses 3 bases, and the interval between the two ends is 11 bases. Reading from cysteine to phenylalanine, the CDR3 counts 14 amino acids. Only the CDR3 DNA is retained, 42 bases long and in frame from the first base. TCRbeta CDR3 regions were amplified from genomic DNA by means of the immunoSEQ Assay, a bias-controlled multiplex PCR. The published analysis was carried out like this. Nucleated cell counts per sample were estimated from amplification of reference gene primers within the assay. To quantify the absolute abundance of each unique TCRbeta CDR3 rearrangement, sequence reads were collapsed and filtered. Productive Simpson clonality was computed per sample as the square root of Simpson's diversity index over productive rearrangements. This is the immuneACCESS table as TCRdb keeps it, with only in-frame sequences that have V and J called. A part of the clones is gone; compared with another copy, unresolved V genes explain less than half, and the rest is unexplained. For V, J and clone size, that table is used; D and trimming come from the DNA. This sample comprises some 70,000 clones, roughly 82% of them detected only once. The ten biggest clones cover under 2% of the sample.

Each collaborating institution followed its own protocols to collect whole blood in K2EDTA tubes. For TCRbeta analysis, collaborators shipped samples as frozen whole blood, isolated PBMCs, or DNA extracted from either of those sample types. The TCR originated in a woman aged 55 to 70 with acute or convalescent COVID-19. The material sequenced was peripheral blood. The chain is assembled from TRBV3-1 (or the pseudogene TRBV3-2) and TRBJ1-2; TRBD1 is a possible D gene, resting on 6 matching bases. The CDR3 sequence is CASSQQQGYYGYTF. Here is the DNA: TGTGCCAGCAGCCAGCAACAGGGATACTATGGCTACACCTTC.